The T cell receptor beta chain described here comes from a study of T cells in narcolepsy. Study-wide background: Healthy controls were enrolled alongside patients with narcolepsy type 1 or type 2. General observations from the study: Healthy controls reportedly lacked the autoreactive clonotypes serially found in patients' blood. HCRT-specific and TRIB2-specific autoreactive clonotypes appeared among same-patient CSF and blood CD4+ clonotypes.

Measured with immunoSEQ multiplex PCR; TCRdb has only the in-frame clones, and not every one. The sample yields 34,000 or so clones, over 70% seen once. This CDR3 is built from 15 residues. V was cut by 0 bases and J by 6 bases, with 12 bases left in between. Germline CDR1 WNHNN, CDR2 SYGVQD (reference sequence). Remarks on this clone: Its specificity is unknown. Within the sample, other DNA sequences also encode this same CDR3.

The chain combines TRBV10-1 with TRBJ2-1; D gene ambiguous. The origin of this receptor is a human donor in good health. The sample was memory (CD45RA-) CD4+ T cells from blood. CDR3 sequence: CASSESGPPGNEQFF. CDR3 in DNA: TGCGCCAGCAGTGAGTCAGGGCCGCCGGGCAATGAGCAGTTCTTC.